This T cell receptor beta chain was sequenced during a study of blood T cell repertoires in COVID-19. Study-wide context: Nucleic acid was either cDNA or gDNA, and it came from T cells, B-cell-depleted T cells, or PBMCs.

CDR1 LNHDA and CDR2 SQIVND come from the germline V gene (reference sequence). The CDR3 is 14 residues long. V was pared by 5 bases and J by 7 bases, with 7 bases of the junction left unmatched. Per the study methods: Using reference gene primer amplification, nucleated cell counts were estimated. This table comes from immunoSEQ multiplex PCR, and its TCRdb copy is limited to in-frame clones, with some not included. Clone size and V and J calls were adopted from that table, with D and trimming inferred from the DNA. The sample gives approximately 290,000 clones, around 82% of which show up once; 0.87% is in the top ten.

The chain combines TRBV19 with TRBJ1-2, with TRBD1 identical over 10 bases. The sequenced sample was peripheral blood. This receptor was obtained from a human donor with COVID-19, enrolled during active disease. The donor label of this sample is uncertain. CDR3 residues: CASSLGTGALGYTF. Here the CDR3 DNA reads TGTGCCAGTAGTCTCGGGACAGGGGCTCTTGGCTACACCTTC.